This T cell receptor (beta chain) stems from a study of T cells in localized non-small cell lung cancer (dated by TCRdb to about 2020). Study-wide context: Comparing tumors with uninvolved tumor-adjacent lungs, the study looked at the T cell repertoires of 200 to 250 patients with early-stage NSCLC. The cohort consisted of under 300 treatment-naive NSCLC patients whose localized lung tumors had been resected. A mean age of approximately 70 years was recorded for the NSCLC patients, of whom some 130 were male and around 100 were female.

Concerning this clone itself: No antigen is known for it. Qualities for individual bases were not recorded, and no much larger clone is one base off.

Overall results and qualifications from the work: Because the study design was exploratory, TCR variables were selected using unadjusted p-values without false-discovery rate correction. A median of roughly 60 of the top 100 tumor clones turned up in the paired uninvolved adjacent lung, and roughly 30 of those clones also ranked among the top 100 of that same adjacent lung. Uninvolved tumor-adjacent lung showed the highest T cell clonality, higher than tumor, which suggests more focused antigenic responses in the uninvolved tumor-adjacent lung. Because multi-region tumor sequencing was not done, intratumor heterogeneity could not be ruled out. Higher T cell density in blood was associated with longer overall survival, whereas higher clonality in adjacent lung was associated with shorter survival.

CDR1 and CDR2 are read off the germline V gene (reference sequence) as LNHNV and YYDKDF. Cut back by 5 bases and 4 bases, the V and J ends lie 17 bases apart. The CDR3 spans 15 residues, from the cysteine through the phenylalanine. The CDR3 DNA has 45 bases and is translated from base 1. At diagnosis, peripheral blood, uninvolved tumor-adjacent lung and tumor were collected and stored as a combination of fresh-frozen and FFPE material. For TCR repertoire profiling, blood samples were analyzed as peripheral blood mononuclear cells. The immunoSEQ Assay was used to sequence TCR beta CDR3 regions from DNA. The original pipeline was this. To compute T cell density, TCR beta template counts were normalized to usable DNA, which was estimated by amplifying housekeeping genes. Richness was estimated using the preseqR package, with extrapolation to 400,000 templates for PBMC samples and to 120,000 templates for tissue samples. Clonality was defined by subtracting Pielou's evenness from one. Differential abundance testing on productive amino-acid clonotypes, with a minimum total count of 5 and an alpha of 0.1, was used to identify tissue-enriched TCRs. The Jaccard Index and the Morisita Overlap Index were used to measure how much the repertoires overlapped between compartments. TCR beta CDR3s were clustered by GLIPH together with public tetramer-defined viral CDR3s, and at least three viral sequences plus V-gene enrichment were required for viral motifs. TCRdb re-hosts the immuneACCESS table, in-frame sequences only. Its copies lack some clones; in the studies checked, an unresolved V gene accounts for under half of them, and the cause for the rest is not known. That table furnishes V, J and clone size, whereas the DNA furnished D and trimming. Counted in this sample were approximately 81,000 clones; 88% of them appeared once. The ten largest clones add up to roughly 19% of the sample.

The clonotype comes from a woman between 35 and 70 years old with stage I squamous cell lung carcinoma. The chain couples TRBV15 to TRBJ1-2, with a tentative D gene TRBD1 over 6 matching bases. This sample comprised peripheral blood, obtained before any cancer treatment. The nucleotides are TGTGCCACCAGCGGCACTCCACAGGGTAGCTATGGCTACACCTTC. Its product reads: CATSGTPQGSYGYTF.